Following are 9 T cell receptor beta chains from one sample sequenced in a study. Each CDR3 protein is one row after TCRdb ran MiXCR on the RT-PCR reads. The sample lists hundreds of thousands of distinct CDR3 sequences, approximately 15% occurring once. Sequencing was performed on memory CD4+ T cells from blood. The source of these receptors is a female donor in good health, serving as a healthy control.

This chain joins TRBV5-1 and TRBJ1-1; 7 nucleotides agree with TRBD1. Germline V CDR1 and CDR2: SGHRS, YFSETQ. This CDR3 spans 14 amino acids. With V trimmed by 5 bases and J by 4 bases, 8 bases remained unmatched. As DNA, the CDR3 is TGCGCCAGCAGTGGAAACGCAGGGGGCACTGAAGCTTTCTTT. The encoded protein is CASSGNAGGTEAFF.

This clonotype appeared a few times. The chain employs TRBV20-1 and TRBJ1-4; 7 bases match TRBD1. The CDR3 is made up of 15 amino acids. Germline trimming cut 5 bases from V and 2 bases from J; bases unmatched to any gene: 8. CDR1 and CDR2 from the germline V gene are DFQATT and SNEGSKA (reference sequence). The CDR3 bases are TGCAGTGCTGGGGACAGCAGGGTTACTAATGAAAAACTGTTTTTT. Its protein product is CSAGDSRVTNEKLFF.

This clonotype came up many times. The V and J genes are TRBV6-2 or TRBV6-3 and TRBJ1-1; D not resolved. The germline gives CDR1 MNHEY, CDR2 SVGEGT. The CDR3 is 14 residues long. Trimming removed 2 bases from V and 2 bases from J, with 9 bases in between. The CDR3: CASSYTGLNTEAFF. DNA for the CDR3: TGTGCCAGCAGTTACACTGGACTAAACACTGAAGCTTTCTTT.

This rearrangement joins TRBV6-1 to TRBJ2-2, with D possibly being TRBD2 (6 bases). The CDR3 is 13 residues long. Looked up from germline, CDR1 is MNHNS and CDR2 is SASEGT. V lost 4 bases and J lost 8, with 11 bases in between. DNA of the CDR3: TGTGCCAGCAGTGTACACGGGGGAGGGGAGCTGTTTTTT. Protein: CASSVHGGGELFF.

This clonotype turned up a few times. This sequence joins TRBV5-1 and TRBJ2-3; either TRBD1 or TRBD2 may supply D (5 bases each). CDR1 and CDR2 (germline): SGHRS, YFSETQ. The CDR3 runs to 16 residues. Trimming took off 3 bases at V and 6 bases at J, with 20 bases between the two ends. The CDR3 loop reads CASSSTGRKWKDTQYF. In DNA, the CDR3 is TGCGCCAGCAGCTCCACGGGACGCAAGTGGAAGGATACGCAGTATTTT.

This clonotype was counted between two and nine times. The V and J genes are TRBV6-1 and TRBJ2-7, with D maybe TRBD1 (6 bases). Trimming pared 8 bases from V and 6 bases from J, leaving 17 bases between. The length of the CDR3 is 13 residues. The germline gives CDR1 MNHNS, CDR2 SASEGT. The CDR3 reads CASYRAEPPEQYF. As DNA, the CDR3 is TGTGCCAGCTACAGGGCCGAACCCCCCGAGCAGTACTTC.

CDR3 coding DNA: TGTGCCAGCAGTCGACGACTAGCGGGAGGTCGTCAAGAGACCCAGTACTTC. This gives the protein CASSRRLAGGRQETQYF. This sequence joins TRBV12-3 or TRBV12-4 and TRBJ2-5; 13 bases map to TRBD2. V lost 5 bases, J lost 2 bases, and 8 bases stayed unmatched. There are 17 residues in the CDR3.

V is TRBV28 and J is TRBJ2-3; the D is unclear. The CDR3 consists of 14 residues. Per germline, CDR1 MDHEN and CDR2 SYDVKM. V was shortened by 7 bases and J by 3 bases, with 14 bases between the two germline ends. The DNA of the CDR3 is TGTGCCAGCACCCGACCCAGCTCGACAGATACGCAGTATTTT. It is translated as CASTRPSSTDTQYF.

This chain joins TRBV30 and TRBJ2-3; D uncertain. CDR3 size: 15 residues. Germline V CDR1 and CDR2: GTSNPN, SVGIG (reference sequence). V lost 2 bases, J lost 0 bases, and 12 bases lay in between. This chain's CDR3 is CAWSPWRTSTDTQYF. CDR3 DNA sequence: TGTGCCTGGAGTCCCTGGCGAACTAGCACAGATACGCAGTATTTT. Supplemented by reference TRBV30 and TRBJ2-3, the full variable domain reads SQTIHQWPATLVQPVGSPLSLECTVEGTSNPNLYWYRQAAGRGLQLLFYSVGIGQISSEVPQNLSASRPQDRQFILSSKKLLLSDSGFYLCAWSPWRTSTDTQYFGPGTRLTVL.